The source of this T cell receptor beta chain is a study of neurological immune-mediated disorders. The ends were cut back, 0 bases at V and 3 bases at J, with 13 bases in the middle. The V gene's germline CDR1 is SGHRS and CDR2 YFSETQ. This CDR3 is 15 amino acids long. This clonotype occurred many times. TCRdb itself ran the 5' RACE reads through MiXCR, one entry per CDR3 protein. Seen here are tens of thousands of distinct CDR3 sequences, approximately 11% observed once, and the top ten hold 0.95% to 1.5%. The receptor's source is a female donor in good health. Sequencing used PBMCs. The chain carries TRBV5-1 and TRBJ2-7; D remains unclear. The CDR3 DNA reads TGCGCCAGCAGCTTGGTTTCGCAGAAGAGCTACGAGCAGTACTTC. Amino acids: CASSLVSQKSYEQYF.